Listed here is a single T cell receptor (beta chain). The CDR3 consists of 14 residues. The V gene lost 5 bases and the J gene lost 0 bases, with 7 bases spanning the gap. Germline CDR1 reads PRHDT; CDR2 reads FYEKMQ (reference sequence). The data derive from a study of blood T cell repertoires in COVID-19. Study context: The United States, Italy and Spain provided the acute and convalescent COVID-19 samples.

Using immunoSEQ multiplex PCR, the repertoire was profiled, and TCRdb retains in-frame clones only, with some absent. The top ten hold about 0.7% of the sample, which has 450,000 to 500,000 clones, around 90% seen once. Recovered participants had two consecutive negative NP/OP PCR tests, healthcare professional clearance, or symptom resolution. J is TRBJ1-4 and V is TRBV13; tentatively, D is TRBD1 (6 bases). The sample was PBMCs or T cells enriched from blood (not recorded which). The sequence was collected from a woman aged 18-29 years who had recovered from COVID-19. CDR3 DNA sequence: TGTGCCAGCAGCCCAGGGGCAACTAATGAAAAACTGTTTTTT. Amino acid sequence: CASSPGATNEKLFF.